The rows below give T cell receptor beta chains drawn from one sample of a study of T cell repertoires in cytomegalovirus infection. TCRdb itself ran the reads through MiXCR, one entry per CDR3 protein. The top ten clones hold over 12% of a sample with roughly 990,000 distinct CDR3 sequences, around 30% of them seen once. No antigen has been identified for these receptors. The sample was cultured CD8+ T cells from PBMCs, taken from culture after CMV antigen stimulation. The receptors stem from a human donor in good health (CMV status not recorded). Some clones in this sample may be carry-over from other donors' samples. Each CDR3 is given without its conserved first and last residue. The order of the fields is V gene, clone size, D gene, J gene, CDR3 protein. The D gene is left open where the match is weak. Clone size is stated in some rows and not others, as once, few, many or a class when expanded.

TRBV14,.,.,TRBJ2-7,ASSQGGSYEQY
TRBV19,many,TRBD1,TRBJ2-3,ASTGGADTQY
TRBV12-3/TRBV12-4,.,.,TRBJ2-3,ASRSAEGATDTQY
TRBV19,.,.,TRBJ2-2,ATSIGGNTGELF
TRBV7-6,many,.,TRBJ2-3,ASSLNRPKSPDTQY
TRBV5-8,.,TRBD2,TRBJ2-1,ASSFSGRDEQF
TRBV5-4,.,.,TRBJ2-3,ASSFFLTDTQY
TRBV14,.,TRBD2,TRBJ2-1,ASSSSAGGPYNEQF
TRBV6-2/TRBV6-3,.,.,TRBJ2-3,ASSRDSATDTQY
TRBV6-2/TRBV6-3,once,.,TRBJ2-1,ASSPTRFEAYNEQF
TRBV7-6,.,.,TRBJ2-3,ASSPELGAADTQY
TRBV11-1,.,.,TRBJ1-2,ASSFRQETNYGYT
TRBV12-3/TRBV12-4,.,.,TRBJ2-7,ASSPSLVDEQY
TRBV7-8,many,.,TRBJ2-5,ASSSETQY
TRBV10-3,.,TRBD2,TRBJ2-7,AISGPPDGGNSYEQY
TRBV7-6,many,.,TRBJ2-3,ASSVAAGVYVLE
TRBV9,few,.,TRBJ1-6,ASSGLGGRFPSYNSPLH
TRBV15,.,TRBD1,TRBJ1-5,ATSADRGSNQPQH
TRBV6-1,few,TRBD1,TRBJ2-2,ASSWTGGRELF
TRBV5-5,few,.,TRBJ2-1,ASSSEMGSYNEQF
TRBV19,.,.,TRBJ1-1,ASSVPHGAF
TRBV6-1,few,.,TRBJ1-2,ASGGRANYGYT
TRBV6-5,.,.,TRBJ2-3,ASSPGYSDTQY